This T cell receptor beta chain was captured in a study of OX40 agonist ivuxolimab in advanced cancers. Some clones are missing from TCRdb's copy, which holds only in-frame ones; the method was immunoSEQ multiplex PCR. The table lists about 93,000 clones, 90% to 95% of them singletons. V gave up 0 bases and J gave up 0 bases, with 7 bases separating them. This CDR3 has 15 amino acids. Germline V gene lookup returns CDR1 SGHTS and CDR2 YDEGEE. Regarding this clone: Other nucleotide sequences in the sample specify the same CDR3.

V is TRBV5-8 and J is TRBJ2-1; D is uncertain. This specimen consisted of CD4+ or CD8+ T cells sorted from blood, obtained in a trial of the OX40 agonist ivuxolimab. The clonotype originates from an adult with an advanced solid tumor such as melanoma, head and neck, liver or kidney cancer. The CDR3 DNA is TGTGCCAGCAGCTTGGGGCAAAGCTCCTACAATGAGCAGTTCTTC. Translated: CASSLGQSSYNEQFF.